This is a list of T cell receptor beta chains from one sample in a study of blood T cells in healthy people across ages. TCRdb called the 5' RACE reads again in MiXCR, with one record for every CDR3 protein. The data contain about 830,000 distinct CDR3 sequences, about 59% of them singletons. Sequencing was carried out using blood. The receptors originated from a man aged 30 to 45 in good health. The CDR3 runs from the conserved cysteine through the conserved F or W. D genes are given only for firm matches. Size is stated for part of the rows, as once, few or many counts, or as a class when the clone is expanded.

size	V	J	D	CDR3	DNA
once	TRBV2	TRBJ1-4	.	CASYGWGGSEKLFF	TGTGCCAGCTATGGGTGGGGAGGAAGCGAAAAACTGTTTTTT
.	TRBV5-1	TRBJ2-5	.	CASSAGGGRETQYF	TGCGCCAGCAGCGCTGGAGGGGGCAGAGAGACCCAGTACTTC
once	TRBV14	TRBJ2-1	.	CASSHKTGTSWWNEQFF	TGTGCCAGCAGCCATAAAACCGGGACCTCGTGGTGGAATGAGCAGTTCTTC
.	TRBV7-9	TRBJ1-4	.	CASSPQRGTGTTNEKLFF	TGTGCCAGCAGCCCACAGCGAGGGACGGGAACAACTAATGAAAAACTGTTTTTT
.	TRBV3-1	TRBJ2-2	.	CASSQELSGTWNTGELFF	TGTGCCAGCAGCCAAGAGCTTTCCGGGACTTGGAACACCGGGGAGCTGTTTTTT
few	TRBV29-1	TRBJ2-1	.	CSVEWVYNEQFF	TGCAGCGTTGAATGGGTTTACAATGAGCAGTTCTTC
few	TRBV3-1	TRBJ2-7	.	CASSPQSSYEQYF	TGTGCCAGCAGCCCACAGAGCTCCTACGAGCAGTACTTC
.	TRBV7-9	TRBJ1-6	.	CASTTAQINNSPLHF	TGTGCCAGCACCACGGCCCAGATAAATAATTCACCCCTCCACTTT
.	TRBV4-2	TRBJ1-2	TRBD1	CASSQGAGQGYGYTF	TGTGCCAGCAGCCAAGGAGCGGGACAGGGCTATGGCTACACCTTC
few	TRBV27	TRBJ2-4	.	CASSPFAPLAKNIQYF	TGTGCCAGCAGTCCATTCGCCCCTCTAGCCAAAAACATTCAGTACTTC
.	TRBV29-1	TRBJ2-4	.	CSVEWGDTGNIQYF	TGCAGCGTTGAATGGGGGGACACCGGAAACATTCAGTACTTC
.	TRBV25-1	TRBJ2-7	.	CASSESGLGAYEQYF	TGTGCCAGCAGTGAATCCGGACTCGGAGCCTACGAGCAGTACTTC
once	TRBV28	TRBJ2-7	.	CASIPGEALEQYF	TGTGCCAGCATCCCAGGGGAAGCCCTCGAGCAGTACTTC
.	TRBV7-3	TRBJ2-1	.	CASSLSSGTVQFF	TGTGCCAGCAGCCTTTCCTCCGGGACTGTGCAGTTCTTC
.	TRBV6-1	TRBJ2-5	.	CASRVETQYF	TGTGCCAGCAGGGTCGAGACCCAGTACTTC
.	TRBV7-9	TRBJ2-3	TRBD2	CASSFRGTSGRNTQYF	TGTGCCAGCAGCTTTCGGGGGACTAGCGGGCGCAATACGCAGTATTTT
.	TRBV15	TRBJ2-7	.	CATSRVLSEQYF	TGTGCCACCAGCAGAGTCCTATCCGAGCAGTACTTC
.	TRBV20-1	TRBJ2-7	TRBD2	CSGGGGGSYEQYF	TGCAGTGGGGGCGGCGGGGGCTCCTACGAGCAGTACTTC
few	TRBV7-3	TRBJ2-7	.	CASSLRGEDKSYEQYF	TGTGCCAGCAGCTTAAGAGGGGAGGACAAATCCTACGAGCAGTACTTC
.	TRBV11-2	TRBJ2-3	.	CASSFNSLQHTDTQYF	TGTGCCAGCAGCTTTAATTCATTGCAGCACACAGATACGCAGTATTTT
.	TRBV24-1	TRBJ2-6	TRBD1	CATSDGTGRFSGANVLTF	TGTGCCACCAGTGATGGGACAGGGCGATTCTCTGGGGCCAACGTCCTGACTTTC
.	TRBV28	TRBJ2-2	TRBD2	CASSSSSGGAFKTGELFF	TGTGCCAGCAGTTCCTCTAGCGGGGGGGCCTTTAAGACCGGGGAGCTGTTTTTT
.	TRBV7-3	TRBJ1-6	TRBD1	CASSRSGTGGRNSPLHF	TGTGCCAGCAGCCGAAGTGGGACAGGGGGCAGGAATTCACCCCTCCACTTT
.	TRBV12-3/TRBV12-4	TRBJ1-2	.	CASSLAYGYYGYTF	TGTGCCAGCAGTTTAGCCTACGGTTACTATGGCTACACCTTC
.	TRBV10-3	TRBJ1-6	.	CAISESGGAYNSPLHF	TGTGCCATCAGTGAGTCTGGGGGCGCCTATAATTCACCCCTCCACTTT
.	TRBV20-1	TRBJ2-3	.	CSADSPLGGTDTQYF	TGCAGTGCCGATAGTCCCCTAGGAGGCACAGATACGCAGTATTTT
once	TRBV9	TRBJ2-7	.	CASSPTSGLGEQYF	TGTGCCAGCAGCCCTACCAGTGGCCTGGGCGAGCAGTACTTC
.	TRBV27	TRBJ2-7	.	CASSPSTLLEQYF	TGTGCCAGCAGCCCAAGCACCCTACTAGAGCAGTACTTC
medium-sized	TRBV5-6	TRBJ2-1	.	CASSLAFNEQFF	TGTGCCAGCAGCTTAGCTTTCAATGAGCAGTTCTTC
few	TRBV20-1	TRBJ2-3	TRBD2	CSAIPGSGGRGRTDTQYF	TGCAGTGCTATCCCGGGGAGCGGGGGGCGAGGACGCACAGATACGCAGTATTTT
.	TRBV20-1	TRBJ2-3	.	CSARDVMVPADTQYF	TGCAGTGCTAGAGATGTTATGGTGCCGGCGGATACGCAGTATTTT
.	TRBV6-5	TRBJ2-2	.	CASSTLFNANTGELFF	TGTGCCAGCAGTACCTTATTTAACGCGAACACCGGGGAGCTGTTTTTT
.	TRBV24-1	TRBJ2-5	.	CATSDRGRPFGGETQYF	TGTGCCACCAGTGACCGGGGACGGCCTTTTGGGGGGGAGACCCAGTACTTC
.	TRBV20-1	TRBJ1-1	.	CSATRGETGAFF	TGCAGTGCTACCAGGGGAGAAACTGGAGCTTTCTTT
few	TRBV29-1	TRBJ1-2	TRBD1	CSAWTGLGDGYTF	TGCAGCGCGTGGACAGGGCTAGGGGATGGCTACACCTTC
few	TRBV7-2	TRBJ2-6	.	CASSELAAGANVLTF	TGTGCCAGCAGCGAACTAGCAGCTGGGGCCAACGTCCTGACTTTC
.	TRBV12-3/TRBV12-4	TRBJ2-2	TRBD1	CASSSGQGYTGELFF	TGTGCCAGCAGTTCGGGACAGGGGTACACCGGGGAGCTGTTTTTT
few	TRBV20-1	TRBJ2-3	.	CSARPVQGDTDTQYF	TGCAGTGCTAGACCGGTACAGGGAGACACAGATACGCAGTATTTT
.	TRBV2	TRBJ1-2	TRBD1	CASSERGQGYTF	TGTGCCAGCAGTGAAAGGGGACAGGGCTACACCTTC
.	TRBV7-2	TRBJ1-1	TRBD1	CASTYEPGQGETEAFF	TGTGCCAGCACCTATGAGCCCGGACAGGGGGAAACTGAAGCTTTCTTT
few	TRBV7-2	TRBJ2-1	.	CASSDSYEQFF	TGTGCCAGCAGCGATTCCTATGAGCAGTTCTTC
.	TRBV29-1	TRBJ1-2	TRBD1	CSDQRGGIGYGYTF	TGCAGCGACCAGAGAGGGGGCATTGGCTATGGCTACACCTTC
.	TRBV7-8	TRBJ2-3	.	CASSRQVFGDTQYF	TGTGCCAGCAGCCGACAGGTTTTTGGAGATACGCAGTATTTT
.	TRBV29-1	TRBJ1-4	TRBD1	CSVDPGQGGEKLFF	TGCAGCGTTGACCCGGGACAGGGTGGCGAAAAACTGTTTTTT
once	TRBV14	TRBJ2-1	.	CASSQVVSARVSYNEQFF	TGTGCCAGCAGCCAAGTAGTTAGCGCCAGGGTCTCCTACAATGAGCAGTTCTTC
.	TRBV20-1	TRBJ2-1	TRBD2	CSARKKAGSSYNEQFF	TGCAGTGCAAGAAAAAAAGCGGGGAGCTCCTACAATGAGCAGTTCTTC
once	TRBV7-2	TRBJ2-1	TRBD2	CASSPERLAGGSYNEQFF	TGTGCCAGCAGCCCGGAACGACTAGCGGGGGGCTCCTACAATGAGCAGTTCTTC
few	TRBV12-3/TRBV12-4	TRBJ1-2	.	CASSLGVTGYGYTF	TGTGCCAGCAGTTTAGGGGTGACCGGGTATGGCTACACCTTC
.	TRBV20-1	TRBJ2-7	.	CSARTTREQYF	TGCAGTGCTAGAACCACTCGCGAGCAGTACTTC
.	TRBV15	TRBJ2-5	.	CATSRDRGRGETQYF	TGTGCCACCAGCAGAGATCGGGGAAGGGGAGAGACCCAGTACTTC
.	TRBV6-5	TRBJ1-5	.	CASSYGGASNQPQHF	TGTGCCAGCAGTTACGGGGGGGCTAGCAATCAGCCCCAGCATTTT
.	TRBV4-3	TRBJ2-6	.	CASSQAISGANVLTF	TGCGCCAGCAGCCAAGCCATCTCTGGGGCCAACGTCCTGACTTTC
.	TRBV7-2	TRBJ2-7	.	CASSFDRNYEQYF	TGTGCCAGCAGCTTCGACAGGAACTACGAGCAGTACTTC
.	TRBV7-8	TRBJ2-2	.	CASSLGLMNTGELFF	TGTGCCAGCAGCTTAGGACTTATGAACACCGGGGAGCTGTTTTTT
few	TRBV15	TRBJ1-2	.	CATSREWDPYGYTF	TGTGCCACCAGCAGAGAATGGGACCCGTATGGCTACACCTTC